This entry lists 9 T cell receptor beta chains sequenced from one sample in a study of memory B cells and T cells in multiple sclerosis. No cognate antigen is known for these TCRs. Data came from immunoSEQ multiplex PCR; TCRdb stores just in-frame clones and leaves some out. The table has some 49,000 clones, about 80% seen once. After stimulus-free culture, autoproliferating CFSE-dim and non-proliferating CFSE-high T cells were sequenced separately. 40 million to 50 million CFSE-labeled PBMCs were cultured around 7 days unstimulated, then replicate wells were pooled. Material: PBMCs from blood kept in culture. The origin of the receptors is a human donor with multiple sclerosis.

The chain links TRBV10-2 to TRBJ2-3; no definite D call. CDR1 is WSHSY and CDR2 is SAAADI in the germline V gene. The V end was cut by 8 bases, the J end by 2 bases, with 20 bases between. The CDR3 consists of 16 residues. The CDR3 DNA reads as TGCGCCAGCGGACCGGGCCCTTCCTGGAACACAGATACGCAGTATTTT. Its protein is CASGPGPSWNTDTQYF.

The V and J genes are TRBV9 and TRBJ1-4; D perhaps matches TRBD1 (6 bases). V lost 4 bases and J 0 bases, leaving 10 bases between the germline ends. This CDR3 spans 15 amino acids. Germline V gives CDR1 SGDLS, CDR2 YYNGEE. CDR3 in amino acids: CASSPGQPTNEKLFF. CDR3 nucleotides: TGTGCCAGCAGCCCAGGACAGCCAACTAATGAAAAACTGTTTTTT.

This chain joins TRBV7-9 and TRBJ1-1, with 7 bases that match TRBD1. V was pared by 5 bases and J by 11 bases, with 14 bases of the junction left unmatched. This CDR3 is 14 amino acids long. The germline V gene has CDR1 SEHNR and CDR2 FQNEAQ (reference sequence). The CDR3 protein is CASSIPRQGHGAFF. The CDR3 DNA reads TGTGCCAGCAGCATCCCAAGACAGGGCCATGGGGCTTTCTTT.

This chain links TRBV4-2 with TRBJ1-1; 8 positions match TRBD1. Germline CDR1 LGHNA, CDR2 YNFKEQ. V lost 8 bases, J lost 5 bases, and 13 bases stayed unmatched. CDR3 length: 15 residues. CDR3 amino acids: CASGFNGQGGTEAFF. Here the CDR3 DNA reads TGTGCCAGCGGATTTAATGGACAGGGAGGAACTGAAGCTTTCTTT.

The J gene is TRBJ2-1, the V gene TRBV12-5, with D perhaps matching TRBD1 or TRBD2 (7 bases each). Trimming shortened V by 8 bases and J by 9 bases, and 20 bases separated the two germline ends. The CDR3 totals 14 residues. The germline CDR1 and CDR2 sequences are LGHNT and FRNRAP. CDR3 sequence reads: CASSGTALVGEQFF. CDR3 sequence (DNA): TGTGCTAGTAGCGGGACAGCCCTAGTGGGTGAGCAGTTCTTC.

The rearrangement uses TRBV13 and TRBJ1-6, with a possible D match to TRBD1 (5 bases). CDR1 and CDR2 (germline): PRHDT, FYEKMQ (reference sequence). Trimming took 2 bases from V and 7 from J, leaving 18 bases between them. The CDR3 spans 17 residues. CDR3 sequence: CASSLFQQENLNSPLHF. CDR3 DNA sequence: TGTGCCAGCAGCTTATTTCAACAGGAAAATTTAAATTCACCCCTCCACTTT.

This clone was counted a single time. The chain joins TRBV4-3 to TRBJ2-1; TRBD2 matches at 7 bases. The germline V gene has CDR1 LGHNA and CDR2 YSLEER. J was trimmed by 8 bases and V by 3 bases; bases with no gene match: 10. CDR3 size: 15 residues. The CDR3 reads CASSQGGVRKHEQFF. CDR3 nucleotides: TGCGCCAGCAGCCAGGGAGGGGTAAGGAAGCATGAGCAGTTCTTC.

The rearrangement links TRBV5-4 to TRBJ1-5; D is unresolved. The CDR3 contains 16 residues. Trimming left V 0 bases short and J 4 bases short, with 14 bases between. In germline, CDR1 is SGHNT, CDR2 YYREEE (reference sequence). As DNA, the CDR3 is TGTGCCAGCAGCTTGGGCATCCCCATTGCGAATCAGCCCCAGCATTTT. The encoded protein is CASSLGIPIANQPQHF. The variable domain in full, with the rest retrieved from reference TRBV5-4 and TRBJ1-5, is ETGVTQSPTHLIKTRGQQVTLRCSSQSGHNTVSWYQQALGQGPQFIFQYYREEENGRGNFPPRFSGLQFPNYSSELNVNALELDDSALYLCASSLGIPIANQPQHFGDGTRLSIL.

The chain is built from TRBV18 and TRBJ1-2; a weak D match, TRBD1 (6 bases). This CDR3 is built from 13 residues. V lost 1 base and J 9 bases, leaving 12 bases between the germline ends. CDR1 and CDR2 from the germline V gene are KGHSH and LQKENI. CDR3 DNA: TGTGCCAGCTCACCACAAGGGGACACCCGCTACACCTTC. Translating it yields CASSPQGDTRYTF.